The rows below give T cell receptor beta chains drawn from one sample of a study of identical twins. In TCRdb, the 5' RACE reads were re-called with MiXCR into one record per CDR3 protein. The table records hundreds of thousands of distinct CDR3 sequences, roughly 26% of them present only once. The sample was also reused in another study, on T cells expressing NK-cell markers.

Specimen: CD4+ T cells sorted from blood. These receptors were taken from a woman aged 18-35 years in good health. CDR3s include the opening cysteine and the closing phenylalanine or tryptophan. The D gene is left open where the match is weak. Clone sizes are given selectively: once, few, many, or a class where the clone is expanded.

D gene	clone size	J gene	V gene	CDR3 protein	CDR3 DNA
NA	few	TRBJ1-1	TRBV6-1	CASGLHRAWGDMNTEAFF	TGTGCCAGCGGGCTCCATCGAGCCTGGGGGGATATGAACACTGAAGCTTTCTTT
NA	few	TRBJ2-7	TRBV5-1	CASSVGASYEQYF	TGCGCCAGCAGTGTGGGTGCCTCCTACGAGCAGTACTTC
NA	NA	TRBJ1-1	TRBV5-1	CASSLDVGWNTEAFF	TGCGCCAGCAGCTTGGATGTGGGTTGGAACACTGAAGCTTTCTTT
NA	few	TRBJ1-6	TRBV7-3	CASSVKGLSPLHF	TGTGCCAGCAGCGTAAAGGGGCTTTCACCCCTCCACTTT
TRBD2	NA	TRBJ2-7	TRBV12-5	CASGLPGLGAYEQYF	TGTGCTAGTGGTTTGCCGGGACTAGGGGCCTACGAGCAGTACTTC
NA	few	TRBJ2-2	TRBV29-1	CSGSYGYTGELFF	TGCAGCGGAAGCTACGGCTACACCGGGGAGCTGTTTTTT
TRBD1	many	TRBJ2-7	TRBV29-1	CSVQGQGEREQYF	TGCAGCGTGCAGGGACAGGGCGAACGCGAGCAGTACTTC
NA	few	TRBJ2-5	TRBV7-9	CASSFRRRSQETQYF	TGTGCCAGCAGCTTCCGACGCAGGTCCCAAGAGACCCAGTACTTC
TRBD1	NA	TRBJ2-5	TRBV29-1	CSVLNLPGQGETQYF	TGCAGCGTTCTTAACCTACCGGGACAGGGGGAGACCCAGTACTTC
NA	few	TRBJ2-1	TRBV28	CASRDDPMKWQFF	TGTGCCAGCAGAGATGACCCAATGAAGTGGCAGTTCTTC
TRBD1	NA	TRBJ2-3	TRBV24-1	CATSAKGQGRDTQYF	TGTGCCACCAGTGCTAAGGGACAGGGGCGAGATACGCAGTATTTT
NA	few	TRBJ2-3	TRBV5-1	CASSAGHRSTDTQYF	TGCGCCAGCAGCGCGGGACACCGATCCACAGATACGCAGTATTTT
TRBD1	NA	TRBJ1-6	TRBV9	CASGGQGSPLHF	TGTGCCAGCGGGGGACAGGGGTCACCCCTCCACTTT
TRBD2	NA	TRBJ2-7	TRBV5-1	CASSRAGDLYEQYF	TGCGCCAGCTCTCGGGCGGGAGACCTCTACGAGCAGTACTTC
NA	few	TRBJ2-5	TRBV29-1	CSVVARRAQETQYF	TGCAGCGTTGTCGCGCGGAGAGCCCAAGAGACCCAGTACTTC
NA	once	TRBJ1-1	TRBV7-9	CASSSQVGAFF	TGTGCCAGCAGCTCACAGGTGGGAGCTTTCTTT
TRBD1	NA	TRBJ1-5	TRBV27	CASSPRGQPDQPQHF	TGTGCCAGCAGCCCAAGGGGACAGCCCGATCAGCCCCAGCATTTT
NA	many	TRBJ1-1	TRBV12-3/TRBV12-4	CASTPRAGGTEAFF	TGTGCCAGCACCCCTCGGGCCGGGGGCACTGAAGCTTTCTTT
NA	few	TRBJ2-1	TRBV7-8	CASRQFNNEQFF	TGTGCCAGCAGGCAGTTTAACAATGAGCAGTTCTTC
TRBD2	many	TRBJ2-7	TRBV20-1	CSASGTSMAEQYF	TGCAGTGCTTCCGGGACTAGTATGGCCGAGCAGTACTTC
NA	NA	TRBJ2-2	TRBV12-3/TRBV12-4	CASSSRLRGANTGELFF	TGTGCCAGCAGTTCAAGGTTGAGGGGGGCGAACACCGGGGAGCTGTTTTTT
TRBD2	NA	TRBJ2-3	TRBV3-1	CARFLGGTSGRGVADTQYF	TGTGCCCGCTTCCTAGGGGGGACTAGCGGAAGAGGGGTTGCAGATACGCAGTATTTT